Listed below are T cell receptor beta chains from one sample, sequenced in a study of blood T cell repertoires in COVID-19. Sequencing used immunoSEQ multiplex PCR; TCRdb keeps in-frame clones, though not all of them. The sample carries 350,000 to 550,000 clones, 70% to 90% recorded once. The material sequenced was PBMCs or T cells enriched from blood (not recorded which). The receptors originated from a woman aged 18 to 35 with acute COVID-19. CDR3s include the opening cysteine and the closing phenylalanine or tryptophan. A D gene is named only where the DNA matches it firmly. Clone size is stated in some rows and not others, as once, few, many or a class when expanded.

j_call d_call v_call clone_size cdr3_aa cdr3_nt
TRBJ2-6 TRBD1 TRBV28 - CASSSTGTGGANVLTF TGTGCCAGCAGTTCAACCGGGACAGGTGGGGCCAACGTCCTGACTTTC
TRBJ2-7 TRBD1 TRBV19 once CASSIAGQETYEQYF TGTGCCAGTAGTATAGCCGGACAGGAAACCTACGAGCAGTACTTC
TRBJ2-7 - TRBV5-6 - CASSLEYSGVLYEQYF TGTGCCAGCAGCTTGGAGTATTCGGGAGTTCTTTACGAGCAGTACTTC
TRBJ1-5 TRBD1 TRBV3-1/TRBV3-2 - CASSQDLGWTGKVSNQPQHF TGTGCCAGCAGCCAAGATCTCGGGTGGACAGGGAAGGTGAGCAATCAGCCCCAGCATTTT
TRBJ2-1 TRBD2 TRBV18 - CASSPSGTSVNSYNGQFF TGTGCCAGCTCACCTTCCGGGACTAGCGTTAACTCCTACAATGGGCAGTTCTTC
TRBJ2-5 TRBD2 TRBV7-2 - CASSLLLAVRGETQYF TGTGCCAGCAGCTTATTACTAGCGGTGAGAGGGGAGACCCAGTACTTC
TRBJ1-2 TRBD1 TRBV7-9 - CASSSRQGWNGYTF TGTGCCAGCAGCTCGCGACAGGGTTGGAATGGCTACACCTTC
TRBJ2-1 - TRBV5-4 once CASSFRSSYNEQFF TGTGCCAGCAGCTTTCGCAGCTCCTACAATGAGCAGTTCTTC
TRBJ2-1 TRBD2 TRBV19 - CATRTSGGMSSYNEQFF TGTGCCACCCGGACTAGCGGGGGAATGAGCTCCTACAATGAGCAGTTCTTC
TRBJ1-5 - TRBV19 - CASSIGITGNNQPQHF TGTGCCAGTAGTATTGGGATCACAGGTAACAATCAGCCCCAGCATTTT
TRBJ1-6 - TRBV2 few CATQQTDYNSPLHF TGTGCCACCCAACAGACAGATTATAATTCACCCCTCCACTTT
TRBJ2-5 - TRBV7-8 - CASSLDRFSGQETQYF TGTGCCAGCAGCTTAGATCGGTTTTCGGGGCAAGAGACCCAGTACTTC
TRBJ2-7 TRBD2 TRBV6-1 - CASRLAGGTYEQYF TGTGCCAGCAGACTAGCGGGGGGAACCTACGAGCAGTACTTC
TRBJ1-6 TRBD1 TRBV28 - CASRQGTGGGNSPLHF TGTGCCAGCAGACAGGGGACAGGGGGGGGTAATTCACCCCTCCACTTT
TRBJ1-5 TRBD1 TRBV6-5 - CASSLDREGNQPQHF TGTGCCAGCAGCCTCGACAGGGAGGGCAATCAGCCCCAGCATTTT
TRBJ2-1 - TRBV27 - CASSPPGHYYNEQFF TGTGCCAGCAGTCCACCGGGACACTACTACAATGAGCAGTTCTTC
TRBJ2-7 - TRBV28 - CASSLLQLEQYF TGTGCCAGCAGTTTACTACAGTTAGAGCAGTACTTC
TRBJ1-2 TRBD1 TRBV2 - CASSDEGADGYTF TGTGCCAGCAGTGACGAGGGGGCCGACGGCTACACCTTC
TRBJ2-5 - TRBV27 - CASSSPLAAMGETQYF TGTGCCAGCAGTTCCCCTTTAGCGGCAATGGGGGAGACCCAGTACTTC
TRBJ2-1 - TRBV5-6 - CASSRTSYNEQFF TGTGCCAGCAGCCGTACTAGCTACAATGAGCAGTTCTTC
TRBJ2-1 - TRBV11-2 - CASSARLGFWDNEQFF TGTGCCAGCAGCGCCAGACTAGGTTTTTGGGACAATGAGCAGTTCTTC
TRBJ1-1 - TRBV9 - CASSLRTNTEAFF TGTGCCAGCAGCTTAAGGACTAACACTGAAGCTTTCTTT
TRBJ1-6 TRBD1 TRBV3-1/TRBV3-2 - CASSQGDSPYNSPLHF TGTGCCAGCAGCCAAGGGGACAGTCCTTATAATTCACCCCTCCACTTT
TRBJ2-1 - TRBV6-4 - CASSVHIETYNEQFF TGTGCCAGCAGTGTCCATATAGAGACCTACAATGAGCAGTTCTTC
TRBJ1-2 - TRBV29-1 - CSVGGEPNYGYTF TGCAGCGTTGGCGGGGAACCCAACTATGGCTACACCTTC
TRBJ1-2 - TRBV29-1 - CSVETRGGYTF TGCAGCGTTGAAACCCGGGGTGGCTACACCTTC
TRBJ2-1 - TRBV10-3 once CAISGFQGNEQFF TGTGCCATCAGTGGATTTCAGGGAAATGAGCAGTTCTTC
TRBJ1-5 - TRBV20-1 - CSAIEGWASYQPQHF TGCAGTGCTATTGAAGGCTGGGCCTCTTATCAGCCCCAGCATTTT
TRBJ1-1 - TRBV27 once CASSLAGGRTEAFF TGTGCCAGCAGTTTGGCGGGGGGCCGCACTGAAGCTTTCTTT
TRBJ2-7 TRBD2 TRBV27 - CASSWTSGGYEQYF TGTGCCAGCAGTTGGACTAGCGGGGGCTACGAGCAGTACTTC
TRBJ2-1 TRBD1 TRBV5-1 once CASSLAPLRQGPTNEQFF TGCGCCAGCAGCTTGGCACCTTTACGACAGGGCCCTACCAATGAGCAGTTCTTC
TRBJ2-7 TRBD2 TRBV10-3 many CAIRRVGTSGDHEQYF TGTGCCATCAGGCGGGTGGGGACTAGCGGGGATCACGAGCAGTACTTC
TRBJ1-5 - TRBV6-2/TRBV6-3 - CASSYRRVNNQPQHF TGTGCCAGCAGTTACCGCAGGGTGAATAATCAGCCCCAGCATTTT